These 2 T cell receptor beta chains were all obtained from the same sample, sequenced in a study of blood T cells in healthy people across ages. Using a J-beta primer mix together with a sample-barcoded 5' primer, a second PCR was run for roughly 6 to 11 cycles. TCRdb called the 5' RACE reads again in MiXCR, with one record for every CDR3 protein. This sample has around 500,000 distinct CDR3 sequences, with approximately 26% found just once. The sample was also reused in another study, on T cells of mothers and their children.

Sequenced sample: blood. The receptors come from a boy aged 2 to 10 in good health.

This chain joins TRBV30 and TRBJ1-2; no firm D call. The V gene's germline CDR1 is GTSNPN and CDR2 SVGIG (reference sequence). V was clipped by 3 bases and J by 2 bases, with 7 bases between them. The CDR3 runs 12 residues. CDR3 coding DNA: TGTGCCTGGAGGAAGGAAAACTATGGCTACACCTTC. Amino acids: CAWRKENYGYTF.

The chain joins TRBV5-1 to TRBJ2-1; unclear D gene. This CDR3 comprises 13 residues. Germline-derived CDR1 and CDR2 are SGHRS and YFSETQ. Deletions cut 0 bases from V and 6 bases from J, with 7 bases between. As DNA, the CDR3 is TGCGCCAGCAGCTTGGCGGCTAGCAATGAGCAGTTCTTC. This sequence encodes CASSLAASNEQFF.